This T cell receptor beta chain was retrieved from a study of T-cell memory formation after mild COVID-19. Study summary: TCR clusters showed largely donor specificity.

A remark on this clonotype: Its target is not known.

Study-wide points: Balance between CD4 and CD8 was seen in clones contracting day 15 to 85, and a CD4+ lean was seen in later expanders. For contracting clones, CD4+ ones sat mainly in CM and EM, CD8+ in EMRA.

UMIs and sample barcodes were carried by the TCR alpha and TCR beta cDNA libraries that 5'RACE produced using constant-segment primers. TCRdb reprocessed the 5' RACE reads via MiXCR and lists one record per CDR3 protein. The sample shows approximately 290,000 distinct CDR3 sequences, roughly 21% of them seen only once. This CDR3 is built from 11 residues. Germline CDR1 DFQATT, CDR2 SNEGSKA (reference sequence). V shed 5 bases and J shed 4 bases, with 6 bases lying between them. The source material was PBMCs or a T cell subset sorted from them (not recorded which). J is TRBJ2-1 and V is TRBV20-1; maybe TRBD1 (5 bases). This TCR derives from a man aged 18 to 30 who had mild COVID-19 (a few samples of this study predate the infection). Cell type and time point are not known. The chain's CDR3 is CSAQGYNEQFF. The CDR3 DNA is TGCAGTGCTCAGGGTTACAATGAGCAGTTCTTC.